This TCR beta chain was retrieved from a study of T cell responses to AZD1222 COVID-19 vaccine. General study results and limits: Spike-specific TCR breadth rose after two AZD1222 doses, and depth rose as well.

Clones were sequenced by immunoSEQ multiplex PCR, and TCRdb holds only the in-frame ones, with some missing. The table has 90,000 to 150,000 clones, around 90% seen once. With respect to this clone: What it binds is not known.

The CDR3 has 15 residues. V was cut by 3 bases and J by 0 bases, with 15 bases left in between. Germline V gene sequence: CDR1 DFQATT, CDR2 SNEGSKA (reference sequence). The material was peripheral blood, obtained on day 0 of AZD1222 vaccination. This clonotype was obtained from an adult in good health. The J gene is TRBJ2-7, the V gene TRBV20-1, with D unresolved. CDR3 coding DNA: TGCAGTGCTAGTTTAGAGACACTGAGCTCCTACGAGCAGTACTTC. Translating gives CSASLETLSSYEQYF.